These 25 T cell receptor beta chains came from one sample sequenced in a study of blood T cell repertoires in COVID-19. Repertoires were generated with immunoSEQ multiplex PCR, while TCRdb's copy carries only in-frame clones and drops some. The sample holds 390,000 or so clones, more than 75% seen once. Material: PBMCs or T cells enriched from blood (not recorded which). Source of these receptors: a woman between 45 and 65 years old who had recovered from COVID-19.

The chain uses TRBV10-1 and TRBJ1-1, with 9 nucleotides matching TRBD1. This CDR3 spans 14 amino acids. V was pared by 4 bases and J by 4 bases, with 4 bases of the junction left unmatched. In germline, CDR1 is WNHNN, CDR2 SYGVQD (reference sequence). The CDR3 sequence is CASSVGQGTTEAFF. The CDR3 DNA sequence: TGCGCCAGCAGTGTCGGACAGGGGACCACTGAAGCTTTCTTT.

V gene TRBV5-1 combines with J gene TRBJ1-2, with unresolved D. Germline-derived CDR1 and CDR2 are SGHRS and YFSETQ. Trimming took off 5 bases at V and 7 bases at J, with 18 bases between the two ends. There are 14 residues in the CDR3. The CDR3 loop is CASSPFEGSGGYTF. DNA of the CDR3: TGCGCCAGCAGTCCTTTTGAGGGATCGGGTGGCTACACCTTC.

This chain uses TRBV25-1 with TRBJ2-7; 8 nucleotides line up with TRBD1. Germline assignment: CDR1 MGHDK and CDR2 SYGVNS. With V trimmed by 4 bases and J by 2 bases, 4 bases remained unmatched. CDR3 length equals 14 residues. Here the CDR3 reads CASSARTGTYEQYF. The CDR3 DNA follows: TGTGCCAGCAGTGCCCGGACAGGGACCTACGAGCAGTACTTC.

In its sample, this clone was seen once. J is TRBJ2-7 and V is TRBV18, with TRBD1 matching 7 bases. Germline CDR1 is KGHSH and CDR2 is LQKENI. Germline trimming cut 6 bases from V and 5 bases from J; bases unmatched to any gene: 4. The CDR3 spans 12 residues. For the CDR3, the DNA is TGTGCCAGCTCCCGGGACAGCCACGAGCAGTACTTC. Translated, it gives CASSRDSHEQYF.

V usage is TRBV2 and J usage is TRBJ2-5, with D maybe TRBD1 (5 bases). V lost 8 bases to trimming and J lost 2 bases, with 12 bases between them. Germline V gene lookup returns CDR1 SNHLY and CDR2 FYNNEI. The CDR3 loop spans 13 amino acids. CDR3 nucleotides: TGTGCCAGCGAAGGACAAGGACAAGAGACCCAGTACTTC. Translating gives CASEGQGQETQYF.

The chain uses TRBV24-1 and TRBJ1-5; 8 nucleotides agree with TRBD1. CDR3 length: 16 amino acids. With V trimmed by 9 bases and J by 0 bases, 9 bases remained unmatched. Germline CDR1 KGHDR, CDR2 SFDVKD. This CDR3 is CATDVLTGDSNQPQHF. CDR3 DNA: TGTGCCACCGATGTATTGACAGGGGATAGCAATCAGCCCCAGCATTTT.

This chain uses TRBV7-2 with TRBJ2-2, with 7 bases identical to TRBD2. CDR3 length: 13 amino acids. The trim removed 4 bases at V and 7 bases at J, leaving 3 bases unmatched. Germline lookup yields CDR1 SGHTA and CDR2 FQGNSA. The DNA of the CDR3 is TGTGCCAGCAGCTCTGGGGGGGGCGGGGAGCTGTTTTTT. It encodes CASSSGGGGELFF. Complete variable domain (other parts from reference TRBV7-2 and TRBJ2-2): GAGVSQSPSNKVTEKGKDVELRCDPISGHTALYWYRQSLGQGLEFLIYFQGNSAPDKSGLPSDRFSAERTGGSVSTLTIQRTQQEDSAVYLCASSSGGGGELFFGEGSRLTVL.

The DNA for the CDR3 is TGTGCCAGCAACAACCAGGTGGGTTACGAGCAGTACTTC. This codes for CASNNQVGYEQYF. The genes are TRBV2 and TRBJ2-7; D remains ambiguous. V was cut by 7 bases and J by 4 bases, with 14 bases left in between. Germline CDR1 reads SNHLY; CDR2 reads FYNNEI. The CDR3 loop spans 13 amino acids.

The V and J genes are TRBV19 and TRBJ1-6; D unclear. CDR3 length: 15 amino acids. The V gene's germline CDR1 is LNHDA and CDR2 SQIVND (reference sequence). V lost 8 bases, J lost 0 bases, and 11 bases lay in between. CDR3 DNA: TGTGCCAGTTCGGAGGTGCTCTCCTATAATTCACCCCTCCACTTT. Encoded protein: CASSEVLSYNSPLHF.

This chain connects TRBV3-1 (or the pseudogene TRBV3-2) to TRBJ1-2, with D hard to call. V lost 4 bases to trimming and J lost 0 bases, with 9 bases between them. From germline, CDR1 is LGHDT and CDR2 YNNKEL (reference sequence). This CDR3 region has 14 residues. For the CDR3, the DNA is TGTGCCAGCAGCCTGGCCAGCGCTAACTATGGCTACACCTTC. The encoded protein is CASSLASANYGYTF.

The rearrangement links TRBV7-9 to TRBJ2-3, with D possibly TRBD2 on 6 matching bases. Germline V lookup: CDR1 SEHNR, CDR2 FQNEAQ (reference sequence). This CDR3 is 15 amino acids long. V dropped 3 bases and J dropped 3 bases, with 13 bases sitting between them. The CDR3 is CASSFISGLTDTQYF. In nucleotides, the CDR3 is TGTGCCAGCAGCTTTATAAGCGGGTTGACAGATACGCAGTATTTT. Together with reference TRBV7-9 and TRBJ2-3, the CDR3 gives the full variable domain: DTGVSQNPRHKITKRGQNVTFRCDPISEHNRLYWYRQTLGQGPEFLTYFQNEAQLEKSRLLSDRFSAERPKGSFSTLEIQRTEQGDSAMYLCASSFISGLTDTQYFGPGTRLTVL.

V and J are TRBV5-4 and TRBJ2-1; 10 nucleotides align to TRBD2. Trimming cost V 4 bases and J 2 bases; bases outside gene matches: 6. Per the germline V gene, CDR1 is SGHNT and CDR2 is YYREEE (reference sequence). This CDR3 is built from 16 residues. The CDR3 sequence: CASSPLSGGAYNEQFF. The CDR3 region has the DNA TGTGCCAGCAGCCCCCTGAGCGGGGGGGCCTACAATGAGCAGTTCTTC.

CDR3: CASSITGTGNTEAFF. As DNA, the CDR3 is TGTGCCAGTAGTATCACCGGGACAGGGAATACTGAAGCTTTCTTT. The gene calls are TRBV19 and TRBJ1-1; 9 bases are a match to TRBD1. CDR1 and CDR2 from the germline V gene are LNHDA and SQIVND (reference sequence). The CDR3 covers 15 residues. Germline trimming cut 3 bases from V and 5 bases from J; bases unmatched to any gene: 7.

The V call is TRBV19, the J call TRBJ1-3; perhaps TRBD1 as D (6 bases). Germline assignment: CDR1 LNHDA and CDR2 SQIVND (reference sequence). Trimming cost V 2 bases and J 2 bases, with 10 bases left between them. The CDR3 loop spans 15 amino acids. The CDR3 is CASSIRGGTGNTIYF. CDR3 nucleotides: TGTGCCAGTAGTATACGAGGGGGAACTGGAAACACCATATATTTT.

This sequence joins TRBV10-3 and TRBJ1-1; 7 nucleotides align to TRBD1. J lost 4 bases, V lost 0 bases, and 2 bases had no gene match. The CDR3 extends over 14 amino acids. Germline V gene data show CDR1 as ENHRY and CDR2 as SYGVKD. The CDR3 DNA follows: TGTGCCATCAGTGAGTCAGGGGGCTTCACTGAAGCTTTCTTT. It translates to CAISESGGFTEAFF.

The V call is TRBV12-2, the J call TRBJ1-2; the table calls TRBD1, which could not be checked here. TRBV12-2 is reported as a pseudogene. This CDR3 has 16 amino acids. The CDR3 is CASRPWTGEANYGYTF. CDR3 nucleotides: TGTGCAAGTCGCCCCTGGACAGGGGAAGCTAACTATGGCTACACCTTC.

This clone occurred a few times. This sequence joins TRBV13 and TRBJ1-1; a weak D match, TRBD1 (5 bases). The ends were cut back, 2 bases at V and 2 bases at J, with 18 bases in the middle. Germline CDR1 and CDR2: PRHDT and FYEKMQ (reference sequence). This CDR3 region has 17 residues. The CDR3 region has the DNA TGTGCCAGCAGCTTACGTGCTAGGGCAGGGCCCAACACTGAAGCTTTCTTT. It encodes CASSLRARAGPNTEAFF.

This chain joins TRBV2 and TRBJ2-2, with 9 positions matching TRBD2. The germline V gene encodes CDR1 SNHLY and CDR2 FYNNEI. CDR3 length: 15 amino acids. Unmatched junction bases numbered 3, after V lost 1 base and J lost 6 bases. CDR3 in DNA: TGTGCCAGCAGTGAAGTAGCGGGGGAGGCCGGGGAGCTGTTTTTT. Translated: CASSEVAGEAGELFF.

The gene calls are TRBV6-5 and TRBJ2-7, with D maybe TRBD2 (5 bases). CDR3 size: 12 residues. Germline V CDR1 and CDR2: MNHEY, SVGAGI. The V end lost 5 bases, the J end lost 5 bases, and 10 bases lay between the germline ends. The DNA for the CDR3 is TGTGCCAGCAGTACTTCCGGGGACGAGCAGTACTTC. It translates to CASSTSGDEQYF.

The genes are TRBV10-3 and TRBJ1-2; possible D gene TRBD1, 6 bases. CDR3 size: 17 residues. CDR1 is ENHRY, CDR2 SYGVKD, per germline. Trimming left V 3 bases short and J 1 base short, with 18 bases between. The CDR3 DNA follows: TGTGCCATCAGTGACCTCGAAGCAGGGGCCATTAACTATGGCTACACCTTC. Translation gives CAISDLEAGAINYGYTF.

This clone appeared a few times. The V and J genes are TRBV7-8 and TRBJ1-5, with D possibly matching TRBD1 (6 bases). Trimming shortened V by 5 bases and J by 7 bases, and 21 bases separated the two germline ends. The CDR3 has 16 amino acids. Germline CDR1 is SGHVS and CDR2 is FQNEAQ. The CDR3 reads CASSPTFGGAGQPQHF. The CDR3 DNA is TGTGCCAGCAGCCCCACGTTCGGGGGGGCCGGCCAGCCCCAGCATTTT.

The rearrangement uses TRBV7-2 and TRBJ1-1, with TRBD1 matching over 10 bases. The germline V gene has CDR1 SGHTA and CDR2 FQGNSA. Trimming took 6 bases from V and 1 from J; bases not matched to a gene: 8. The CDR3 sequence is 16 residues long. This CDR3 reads CASRRPGQGSNTEAFF. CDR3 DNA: TGTGCCAGCAGACGACCGGGACAGGGGTCGAACACTGAAGCTTTCTTT.

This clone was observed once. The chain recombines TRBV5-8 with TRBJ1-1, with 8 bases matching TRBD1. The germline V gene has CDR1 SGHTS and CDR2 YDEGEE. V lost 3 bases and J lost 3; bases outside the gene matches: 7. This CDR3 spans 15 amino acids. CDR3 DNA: TGTGCCAGCAGCTACCGGACAGGGACTTACACTGAAGCTTTCTTT. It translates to CASSYRTGTYTEAFF.

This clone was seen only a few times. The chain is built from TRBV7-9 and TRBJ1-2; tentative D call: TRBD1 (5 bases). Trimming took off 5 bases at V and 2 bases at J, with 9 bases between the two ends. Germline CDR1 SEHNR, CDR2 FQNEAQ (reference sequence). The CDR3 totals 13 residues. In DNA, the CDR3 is TGTGCCAGCAGCCAGGAGGGGAACTATGGCTACACCTTC. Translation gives CASSQEGNYGYTF.

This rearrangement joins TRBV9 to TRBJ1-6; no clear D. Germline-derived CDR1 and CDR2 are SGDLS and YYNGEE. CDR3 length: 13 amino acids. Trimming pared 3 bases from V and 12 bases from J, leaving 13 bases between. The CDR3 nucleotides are TGTGCCAGCAGCGCCGCTCCCTCGGGACCCCTCCACTTT. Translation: CASSAAPSGPLHF.